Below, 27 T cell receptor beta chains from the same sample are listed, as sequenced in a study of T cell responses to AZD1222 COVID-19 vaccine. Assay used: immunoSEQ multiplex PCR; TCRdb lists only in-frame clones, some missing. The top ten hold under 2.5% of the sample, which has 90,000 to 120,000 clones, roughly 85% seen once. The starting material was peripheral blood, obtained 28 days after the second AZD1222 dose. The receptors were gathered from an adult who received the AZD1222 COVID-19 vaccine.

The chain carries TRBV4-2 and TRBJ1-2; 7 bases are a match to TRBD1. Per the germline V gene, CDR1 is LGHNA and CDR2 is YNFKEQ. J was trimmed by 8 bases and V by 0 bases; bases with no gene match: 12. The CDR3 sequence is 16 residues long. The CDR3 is CASSQDYRQGDRGYTF. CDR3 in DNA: TGTGCCAGCAGCCAAGATTATCGGCAGGGGGATCGGGGCTACACCTTC.

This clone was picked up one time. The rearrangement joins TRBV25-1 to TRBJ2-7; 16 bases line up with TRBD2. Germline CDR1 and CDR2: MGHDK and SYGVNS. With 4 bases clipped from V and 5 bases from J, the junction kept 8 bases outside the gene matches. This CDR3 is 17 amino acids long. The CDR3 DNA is TGTGCCAGCAGTGCGAATCCGGGACTAGCGGGAGGGCACGAGCAGTACTTC. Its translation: CASSANPGLAGGHEQYF.

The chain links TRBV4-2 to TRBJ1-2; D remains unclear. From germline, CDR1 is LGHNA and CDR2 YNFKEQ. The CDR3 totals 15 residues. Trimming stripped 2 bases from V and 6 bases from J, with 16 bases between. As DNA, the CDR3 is TGTGCCAGCAGCCAAAGCGCACTCCCGAGTCATGGCTACACCTTC. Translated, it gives CASSQSALPSHGYTF.

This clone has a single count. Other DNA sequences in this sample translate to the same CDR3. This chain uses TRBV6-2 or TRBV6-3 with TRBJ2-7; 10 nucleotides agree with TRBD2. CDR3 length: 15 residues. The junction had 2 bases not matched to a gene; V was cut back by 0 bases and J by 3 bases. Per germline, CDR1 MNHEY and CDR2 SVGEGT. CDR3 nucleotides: TGTGCCAGCAGTTACTCGCCTAGCGGGAGCTACGAGCAGTACTTC. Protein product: CASSYSPSGSYEQYF.

The CDR3 region is CASSLGGSGLSDTQYF. CDR3 DNA: TGTGCCAGCAGCTTAGGGGGTAGCGGGTTGTCAGATACGCAGTATTTT. The genes are TRBV7-2 and TRBJ2-3, with 7 bases lining up with TRBD2. The CDR3 contains 16 residues. The trim removed 1 base at V and 4 bases at J, leaving 8 bases unmatched. The germline CDR1 and CDR2 sequences are SGHTA and FQGNSA. The whole variable domain, remainder taken from reference TRBV7-2 and TRBJ2-3, is GAGVSQSPSNKVTEKGKDVELRCDPISGHTALYWYRQSLGQGLEFLIYFQGNSAPDKSGLPSDRFSAERTGGSVSTLTIQRTQQEDSAVYLCASSLGGSGLSDTQYFGPGTRLTVL.

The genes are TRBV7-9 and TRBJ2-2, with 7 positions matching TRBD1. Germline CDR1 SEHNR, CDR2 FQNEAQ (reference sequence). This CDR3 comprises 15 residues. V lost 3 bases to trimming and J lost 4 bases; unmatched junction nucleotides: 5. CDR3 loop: CASSFPGQPTGELFF. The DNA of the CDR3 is TGTGCCAGCAGCTTTCCGGGACAGCCCACCGGGGAGCTGTTTTTT. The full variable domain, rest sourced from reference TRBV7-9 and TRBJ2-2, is DTGVSQNPRHKITKRGQNVTFRCDPISEHNRLYWYRQTLGQGPEFLTYFQNEAQLEKSRLLSDRFSAERPKGSFSTLEIQRTEQGDSAMYLCASSFPGQPTGELFFGEGSRLTVL.

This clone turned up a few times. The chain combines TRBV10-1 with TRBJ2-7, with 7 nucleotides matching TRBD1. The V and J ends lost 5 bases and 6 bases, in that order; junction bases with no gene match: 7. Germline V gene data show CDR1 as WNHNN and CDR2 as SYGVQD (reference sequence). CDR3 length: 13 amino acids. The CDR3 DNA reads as TGCGCCAGCAGTTTCGACAGGGCAAGCGAGCAGTACTTC. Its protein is CASSFDRASEQYF.

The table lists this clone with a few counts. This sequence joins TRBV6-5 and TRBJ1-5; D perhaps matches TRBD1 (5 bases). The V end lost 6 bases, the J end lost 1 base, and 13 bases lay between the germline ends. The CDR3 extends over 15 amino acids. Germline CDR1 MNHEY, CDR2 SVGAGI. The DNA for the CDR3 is TGTGCCAGCAGACCCTTCCGGGACAGCAATCAGCCCCAGCATTTT. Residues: CASRPFRDSNQPQHF.

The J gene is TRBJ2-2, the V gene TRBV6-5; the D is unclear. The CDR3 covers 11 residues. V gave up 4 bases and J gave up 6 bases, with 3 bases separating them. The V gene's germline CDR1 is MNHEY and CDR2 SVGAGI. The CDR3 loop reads CASSWAGELFF. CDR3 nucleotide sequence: TGTGCCAGCAGTTGGGCCGGGGAGCTGTTTTTT.

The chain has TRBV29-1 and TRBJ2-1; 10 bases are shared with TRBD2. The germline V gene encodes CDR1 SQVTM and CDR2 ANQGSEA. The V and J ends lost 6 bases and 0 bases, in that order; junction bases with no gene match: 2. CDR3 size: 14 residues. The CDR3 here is CSVSSGSSYNEQFF. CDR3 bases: TGCAGCGTGTCTAGCGGGAGCTCCTACAATGAGCAGTTCTTC.

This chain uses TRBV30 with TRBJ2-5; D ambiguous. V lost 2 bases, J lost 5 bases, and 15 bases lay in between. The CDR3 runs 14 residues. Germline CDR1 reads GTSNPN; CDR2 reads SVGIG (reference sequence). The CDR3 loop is CAWSLELGLETQYF. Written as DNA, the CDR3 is TGTGCCTGGAGTTTGGAGCTTGGGTTGGAGACCCAGTACTTC.

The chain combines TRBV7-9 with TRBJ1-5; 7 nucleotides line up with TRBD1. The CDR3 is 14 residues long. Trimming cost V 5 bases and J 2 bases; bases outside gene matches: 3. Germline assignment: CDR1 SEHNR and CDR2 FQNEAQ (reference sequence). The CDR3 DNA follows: TGTGCCAGCAGCCAGGGGGGTGGCAATCAGCCCCAGCATTTT. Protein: CASSQGGGNQPQHF. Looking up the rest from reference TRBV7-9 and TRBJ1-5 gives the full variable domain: DTGVSQNPRHKITKRGQNVTFRCDPISEHNRLYWYRQTLGQGPEFLTYFQNEAQLEKSRLLSDRFSAERPKGSFSTLEIQRTEQGDSAMYLCASSQGGGNQPQHFGDGTRLSIL.

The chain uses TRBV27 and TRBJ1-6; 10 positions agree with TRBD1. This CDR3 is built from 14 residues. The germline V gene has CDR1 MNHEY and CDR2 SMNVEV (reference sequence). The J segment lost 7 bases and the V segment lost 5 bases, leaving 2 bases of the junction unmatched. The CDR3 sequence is CASSPGQGNSPLHF. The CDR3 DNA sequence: TGTGCCAGCAGTCCGGGACAGGGGAATTCACCCCTCCACTTT.

DNA for the CDR3: TGTGCCAGCAGTTCGCTGGACAGGGGATATCAGCCCCAGCATTTT. Translation gives CASSSLDRGYQPQHF. V is TRBV6-6 and J is TRBJ1-5; 9 positions agree with TRBD1. This CDR3 contains 15 residues. The junction had 6 bases not matched to a gene; V was cut back by 4 bases and J by 5 bases. Germline CDR1 is MNHNY and CDR2 is SVGAGI (reference sequence).

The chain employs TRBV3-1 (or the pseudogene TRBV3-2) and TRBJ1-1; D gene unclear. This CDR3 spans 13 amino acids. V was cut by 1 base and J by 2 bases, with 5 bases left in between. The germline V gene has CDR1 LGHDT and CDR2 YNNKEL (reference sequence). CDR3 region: CASSQVDNTEAFF. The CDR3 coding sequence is TGTGCCAGCAGCCAAGTTGATAACACTGAAGCTTTCTTT.

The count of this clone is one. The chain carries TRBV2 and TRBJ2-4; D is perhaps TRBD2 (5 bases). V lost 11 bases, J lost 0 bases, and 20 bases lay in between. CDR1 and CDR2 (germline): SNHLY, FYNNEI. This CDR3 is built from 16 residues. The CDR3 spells CASRFRIGLAKNIQYF. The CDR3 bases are TGTGCCTCCCGATTCAGAATTGGACTAGCCAAAAACATTCAGTACTTC. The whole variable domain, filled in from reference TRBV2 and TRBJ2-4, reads EPEVTQTPSHQVTQMGQEVILRCVPISNHLYFYWYRQILGQKVEFLVSFYNNEISEKSEIFDDQFSVERPDGSNFTLKIRSTKLEDSAMYFCASRFRIGLAKNIQYFGAGTRLSVL.

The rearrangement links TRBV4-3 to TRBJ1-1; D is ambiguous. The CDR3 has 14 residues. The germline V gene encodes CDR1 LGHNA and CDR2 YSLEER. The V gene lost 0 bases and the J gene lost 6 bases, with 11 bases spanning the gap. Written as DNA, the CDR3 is TGCGCCAGCAGCCAAGAGACACCCTGGCCTGAAGCTTTCTTT. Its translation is CASSQETPWPEAFF.

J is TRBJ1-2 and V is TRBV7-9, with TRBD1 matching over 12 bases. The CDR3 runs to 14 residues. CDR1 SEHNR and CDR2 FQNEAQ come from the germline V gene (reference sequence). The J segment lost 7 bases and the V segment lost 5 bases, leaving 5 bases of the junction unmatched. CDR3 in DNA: TGTGCCAGCAGCACAGGGACAGGGGGCTTTGGCTACACCTTC. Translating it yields CASSTGTGGFGYTF. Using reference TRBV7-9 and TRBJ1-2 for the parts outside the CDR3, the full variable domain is DTGVSQNPRHKITKRGQNVTFRCDPISEHNRLYWYRQTLGQGPEFLTYFQNEAQLEKSRLLSDRFSAERPKGSFSTLEIQRTEQGDSAMYLCASSTGTGGFGYTFGSGTRLTVV.

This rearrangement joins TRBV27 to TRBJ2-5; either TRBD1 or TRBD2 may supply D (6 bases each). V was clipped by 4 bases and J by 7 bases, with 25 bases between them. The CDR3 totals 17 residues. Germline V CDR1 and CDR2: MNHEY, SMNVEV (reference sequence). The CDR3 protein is CASSSISKTGGRGTQYF. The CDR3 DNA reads TGTGCCAGCAGTTCGATATCAAAGACCGGGGGCCGGGGGACCCAGTACTTC.

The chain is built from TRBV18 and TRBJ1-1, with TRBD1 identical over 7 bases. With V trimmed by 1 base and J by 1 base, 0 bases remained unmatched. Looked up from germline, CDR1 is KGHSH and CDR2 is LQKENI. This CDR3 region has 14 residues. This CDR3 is CASSPQGANTEAFF. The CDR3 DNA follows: TGTGCCAGCTCACCACAGGGGGCGAACACTGAAGCTTTCTTT.

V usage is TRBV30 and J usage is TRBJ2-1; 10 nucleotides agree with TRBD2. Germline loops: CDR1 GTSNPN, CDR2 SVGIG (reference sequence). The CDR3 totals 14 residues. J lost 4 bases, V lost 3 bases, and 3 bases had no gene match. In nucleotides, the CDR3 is TGTGCCTGGAGGGGACTAGCGAGTTACAATGAGCAGTTCTTC. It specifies CAWRGLASYNEQFF.

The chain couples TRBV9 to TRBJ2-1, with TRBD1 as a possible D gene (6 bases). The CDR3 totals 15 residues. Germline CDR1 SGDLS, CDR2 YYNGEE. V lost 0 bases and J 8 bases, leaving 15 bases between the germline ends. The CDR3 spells CASSVEATGWDEQFF. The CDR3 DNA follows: TGTGCCAGCAGCGTAGAGGCTACAGGGTGGGATGAGCAGTTCTTC.

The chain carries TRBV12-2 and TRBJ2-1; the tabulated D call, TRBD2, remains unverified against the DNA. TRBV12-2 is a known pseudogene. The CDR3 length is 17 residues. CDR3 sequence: CASRSRGAGASYNEQFF. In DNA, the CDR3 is TGTGCAAGTCGCTCCCGAGGGGCGGGGGCTTCTTACAATGAGCAGTTCTTC.

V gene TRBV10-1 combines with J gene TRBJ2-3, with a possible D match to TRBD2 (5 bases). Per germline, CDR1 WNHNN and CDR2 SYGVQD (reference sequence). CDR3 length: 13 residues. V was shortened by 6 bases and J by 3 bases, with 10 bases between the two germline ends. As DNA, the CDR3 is TGCGCCAGCAGAGAAAGGGAGACAGATACGCAGTATTTT. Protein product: CASRERETDTQYF.

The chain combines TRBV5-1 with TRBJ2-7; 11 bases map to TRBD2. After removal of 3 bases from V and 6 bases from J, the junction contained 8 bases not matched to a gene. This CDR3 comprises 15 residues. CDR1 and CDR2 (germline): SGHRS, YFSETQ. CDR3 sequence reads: CASSSTSGRDREQYF. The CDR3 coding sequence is TGCGCCAGCAGCTCTACTAGCGGGAGAGATCGCGAGCAGTACTTC.

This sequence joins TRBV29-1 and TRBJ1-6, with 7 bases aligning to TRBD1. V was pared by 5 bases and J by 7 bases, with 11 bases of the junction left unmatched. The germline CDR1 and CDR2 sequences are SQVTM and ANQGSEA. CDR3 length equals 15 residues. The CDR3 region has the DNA TGCAGCGTTCGATTTCCGGGACAGCAAAATTCACCCCTCCACTTT. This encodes CSVRFPGQQNSPLHF.

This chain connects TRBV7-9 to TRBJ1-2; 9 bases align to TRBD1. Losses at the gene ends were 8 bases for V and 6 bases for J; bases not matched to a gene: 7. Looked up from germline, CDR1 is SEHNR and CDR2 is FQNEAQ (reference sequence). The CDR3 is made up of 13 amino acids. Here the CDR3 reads CASGGQGTNGYTF. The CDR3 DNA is TGTGCCAGCGGCGGACAGGGGACGAATGGCTACACCTTC.